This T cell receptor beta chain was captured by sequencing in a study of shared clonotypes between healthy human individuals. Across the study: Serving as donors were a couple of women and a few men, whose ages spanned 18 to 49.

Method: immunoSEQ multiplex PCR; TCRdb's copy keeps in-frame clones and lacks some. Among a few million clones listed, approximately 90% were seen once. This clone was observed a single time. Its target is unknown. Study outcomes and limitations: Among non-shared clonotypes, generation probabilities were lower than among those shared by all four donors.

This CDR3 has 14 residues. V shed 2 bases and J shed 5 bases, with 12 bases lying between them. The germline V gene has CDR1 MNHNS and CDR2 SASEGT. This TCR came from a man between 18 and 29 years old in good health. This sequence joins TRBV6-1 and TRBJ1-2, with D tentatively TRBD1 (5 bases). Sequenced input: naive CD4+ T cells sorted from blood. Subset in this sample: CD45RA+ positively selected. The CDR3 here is CASSENPGLYGYTF. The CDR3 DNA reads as TGTGCCAGCAGTGAAAATCCGGGGCTTTATGGCTACACCTTC.